This TCR beta chain was sequenced for a study of T cells after yellow fever vaccination. At the level of the study: Low-cell-number fractions underwent preparation using SMART-Seq v4 Ultra Low Input.

The CDR3 has 18 amino acids. V shed 5 bases and J shed 0 bases, with 22 bases lying between them. Looked up from germline, CDR1 is SGHAT and CDR2 is FQNNGV. This clonotype appeared a few times. TCRdb re-called the 5' RACE reads with MiXCR, one entry per CDR3 protein. The table includes about 330,000 distinct CDR3 sequences, around 7% detected once. This clonotype originated in a man between 18 and 29 years old who received the YFV17D yellow fever vaccine. This chain uses TRBV11-2 with TRBJ1-1; tentatively, D is TRBD1 (5 bases). This specimen consisted of PBMCs, obtained roughly seven weeks after the first yellow fever vaccination. The CDR3 region has the DNA TGTGCCAGCAGCCCCCTAATCAGGCAGGGCTCCCTGAACACTGAAGCTTTCTTT. It codes for CASSPLIRQGSLNTEAFF.